This TCR beta chain appears in the sequencing data of a study of T cells after posttransplantation cyclophosphamide. Overall study findings and caveats: Later blood repertoires were often dominated by clones from the donor CD8+ memory compartment. Recipient CMV seropositivity and CMV reactivation strongly tracked TRB clonality. Blood and skin or GI T cell repertoires showed limited TRB overlap.

This CDR3 region has 18 residues. The germline V gene encodes CDR1 SNHLY and CDR2 FYNNEI. The V end lost 2 bases, the J end lost 1 base, and 21 bases lay between the germline ends. A marrow graft followed busulfan-fludarabine conditioning, with cyclophosphamide on days +3 and +4. This clone has ten or more counts. Its antigen is unknown. The method was immunoSEQ multiplex PCR; TCRdb's version includes in-frame clones alone and lacks a portion of them. This sample has 20,000 to 25,000 clones, each found more than once. The TCR comes from a young adult male patient who received an allogeneic stem cell transplant from a related donor, was CMV-positive, and had no GVHD. A share of the T cells may be of graft donor origin. The rearrangement links TRBV2 to TRBJ2-7; D is perhaps TRBD2 (7 bases). Source: PBMCs, taken after allogeneic stem cell transplant with posttransplant cyclophosphamide. The CDR3, as DNA: TGTGCCAGCAGTGAAATTTGGGGGCGGCGGGAGAATTCCTACGAGCAGTACTTC. This codes for CASSEIWGRRENSYEQYF.